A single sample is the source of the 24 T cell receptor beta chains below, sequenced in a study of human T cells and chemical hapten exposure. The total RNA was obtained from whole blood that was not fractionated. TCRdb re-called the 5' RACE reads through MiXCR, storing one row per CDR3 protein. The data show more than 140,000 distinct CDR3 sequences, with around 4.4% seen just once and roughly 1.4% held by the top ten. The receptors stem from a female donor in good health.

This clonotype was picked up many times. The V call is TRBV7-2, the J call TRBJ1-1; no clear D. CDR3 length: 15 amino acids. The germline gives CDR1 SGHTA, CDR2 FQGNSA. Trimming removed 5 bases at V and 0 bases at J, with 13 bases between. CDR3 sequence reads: CASSPRTSMNTEAFF. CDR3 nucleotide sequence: TGTGCCAGCAGCCCTAGGACTTCCATGAACACTGAAGCTTTCTTT.

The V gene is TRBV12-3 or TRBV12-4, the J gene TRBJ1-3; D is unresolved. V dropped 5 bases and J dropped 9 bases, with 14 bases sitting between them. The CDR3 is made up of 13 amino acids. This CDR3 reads CASSARPSGTIYF. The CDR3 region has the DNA TGTGCCAGCAGTGCCCGCCCATCGGGCACCATATATTTT.

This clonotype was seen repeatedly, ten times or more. The CDR3 sequence is CASSVVAGGLGETQYF. In DNA form, the CDR3 reads TGTGCCAGCAGCGTAGTGGCGGGGGGGCTCGGAGAGACCCAGTACTTC. The chain has TRBV9 and TRBJ2-5; 9 nucleotides agree with TRBD2. The CDR3 runs 16 residues. Germline V gene lookup returns CDR1 SGDLS and CDR2 YYNGEE. The J segment lost 4 bases and the V segment lost 0 bases, leaving 7 bases of the junction unmatched.

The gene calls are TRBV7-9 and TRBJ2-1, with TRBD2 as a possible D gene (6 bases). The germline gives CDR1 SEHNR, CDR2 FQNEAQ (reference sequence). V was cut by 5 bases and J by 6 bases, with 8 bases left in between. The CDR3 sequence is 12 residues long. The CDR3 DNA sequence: TGTGCCAGCAGCCAACTAGCCAATGAGCAGTTCTTC. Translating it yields CASSQLANEQFF.

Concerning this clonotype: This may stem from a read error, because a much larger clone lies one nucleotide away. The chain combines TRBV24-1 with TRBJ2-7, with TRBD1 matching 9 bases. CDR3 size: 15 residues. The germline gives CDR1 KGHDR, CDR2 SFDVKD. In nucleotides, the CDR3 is TGTGCCACCAGTGATGGGACAGGGAGCTCCGACGAGCAGTACTTC. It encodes CATSDGTGSSDEQYF.

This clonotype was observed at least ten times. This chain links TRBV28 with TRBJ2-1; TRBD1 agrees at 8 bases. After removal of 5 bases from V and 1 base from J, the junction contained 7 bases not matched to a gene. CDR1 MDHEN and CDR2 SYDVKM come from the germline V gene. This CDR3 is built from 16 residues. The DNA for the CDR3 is TGTGCCAGCAGTATAACAGGGGGTCAATCCTACAATGAGCAGTTCTTC. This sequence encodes CASSITGGQSYNEQFF.

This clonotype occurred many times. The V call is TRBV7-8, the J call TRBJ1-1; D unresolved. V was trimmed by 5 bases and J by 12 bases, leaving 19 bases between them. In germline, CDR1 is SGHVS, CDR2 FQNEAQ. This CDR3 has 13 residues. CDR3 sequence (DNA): TGTGCCAGCAGCAGGGCAGGATCCGAACCAACTTTCTTT. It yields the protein CASSRAGSEPTFF.

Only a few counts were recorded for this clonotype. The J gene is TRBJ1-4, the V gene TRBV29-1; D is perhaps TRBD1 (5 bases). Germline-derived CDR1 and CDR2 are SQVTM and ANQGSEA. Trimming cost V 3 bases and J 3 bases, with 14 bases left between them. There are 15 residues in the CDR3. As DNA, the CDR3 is TGCAGCGTTGAGGTGGCGGGGACGTCTAATGAAAAACTGTTTTTT. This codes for CSVEVAGTSNEKLFF.

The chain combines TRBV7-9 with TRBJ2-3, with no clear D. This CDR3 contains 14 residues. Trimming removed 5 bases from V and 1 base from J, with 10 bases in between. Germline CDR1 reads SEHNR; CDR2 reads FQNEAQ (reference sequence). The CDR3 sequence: CASSRQLGTDTQYF. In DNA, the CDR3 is TGTGCCAGCAGCCGACAACTCGGCACAGATACGCAGTATTTT.

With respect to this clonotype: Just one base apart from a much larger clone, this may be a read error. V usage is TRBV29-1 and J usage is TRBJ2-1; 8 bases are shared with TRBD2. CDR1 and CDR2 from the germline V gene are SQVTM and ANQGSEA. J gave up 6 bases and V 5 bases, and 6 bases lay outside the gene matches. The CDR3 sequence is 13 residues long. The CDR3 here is CSVTTSGTNEQFF. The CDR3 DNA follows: TGCAGCGTTACAACTAGCGGTACCAATGAGCAGTTCTTC.

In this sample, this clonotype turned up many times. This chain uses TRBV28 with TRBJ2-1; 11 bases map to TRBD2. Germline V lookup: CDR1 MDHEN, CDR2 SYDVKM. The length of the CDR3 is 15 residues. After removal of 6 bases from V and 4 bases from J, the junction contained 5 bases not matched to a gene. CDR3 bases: TGTGCCAGCAGACTCACTAGCGGGGGTTACAATGAGCAGTTCTTC. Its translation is CASRLTSGGYNEQFF.

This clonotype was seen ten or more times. The DNA for the CDR3 is TGCGCCAGCAGACCCTCACCGGGACACATACTAACCGGGGAGCTGTTTTTT. Its protein product is CASRPSPGHILTGELFF. This rearrangement joins TRBV5-1 to TRBJ2-2; D might be TRBD1 (6 bases). Per the germline V gene, CDR1 is SGHRS and CDR2 is YFSETQ. Between the trimmed V and J ends, which lost 5 bases and 5 bases, there was a span of 22 bases. This CDR3 contains 17 residues.

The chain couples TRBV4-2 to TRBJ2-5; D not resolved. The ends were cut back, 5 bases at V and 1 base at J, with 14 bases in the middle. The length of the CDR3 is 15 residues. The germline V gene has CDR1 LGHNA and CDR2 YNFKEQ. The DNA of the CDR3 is TGTGCCAGCAGCAAGTCCCTCCTCGGCCAAGAGACCCAGTACTTC. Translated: CASSKSLLGQETQYF.

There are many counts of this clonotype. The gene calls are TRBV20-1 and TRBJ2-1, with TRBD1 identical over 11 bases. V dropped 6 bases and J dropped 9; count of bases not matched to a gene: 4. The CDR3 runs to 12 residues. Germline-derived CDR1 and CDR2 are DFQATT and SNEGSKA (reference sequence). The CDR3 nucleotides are TGCAGTGCCGGACAGGGGGCTTTTGAGCAGTTCTTC. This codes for CSAGQGAFEQFF.

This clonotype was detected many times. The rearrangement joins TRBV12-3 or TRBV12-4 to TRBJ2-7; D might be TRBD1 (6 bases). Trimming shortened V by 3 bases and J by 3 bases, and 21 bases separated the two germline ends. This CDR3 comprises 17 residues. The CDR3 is CASSFFFPTQGYYEQYF. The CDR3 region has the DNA TGTGCCAGCAGTTTCTTTTTTCCCACGCAGGGGTACTACGAGCAGTACTTC.

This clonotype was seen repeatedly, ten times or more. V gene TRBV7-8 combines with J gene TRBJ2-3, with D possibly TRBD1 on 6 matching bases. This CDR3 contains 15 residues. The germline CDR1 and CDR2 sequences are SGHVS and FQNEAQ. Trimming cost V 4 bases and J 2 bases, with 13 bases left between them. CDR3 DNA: TGTGCCAGCAGCTCCAGGACAGACCCCACAGATACGCAGTATTTT. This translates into CASSSRTDPTDTQYF.

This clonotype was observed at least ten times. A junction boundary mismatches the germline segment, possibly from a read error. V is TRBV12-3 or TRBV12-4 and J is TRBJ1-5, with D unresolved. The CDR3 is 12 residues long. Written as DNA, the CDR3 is TGTGCCAGCAGCCCTCGCAACCAGCCCCAGCATTTT. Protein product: CASSPRNQPQHF.

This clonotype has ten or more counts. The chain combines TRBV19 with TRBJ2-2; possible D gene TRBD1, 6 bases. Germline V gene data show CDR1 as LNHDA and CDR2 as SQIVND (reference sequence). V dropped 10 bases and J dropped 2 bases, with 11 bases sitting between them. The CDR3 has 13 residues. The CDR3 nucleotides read TGTGCCATGGGGGACACTAACACCGGGGAGCTGTTTTTT. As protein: CAMGDTNTGELFF.

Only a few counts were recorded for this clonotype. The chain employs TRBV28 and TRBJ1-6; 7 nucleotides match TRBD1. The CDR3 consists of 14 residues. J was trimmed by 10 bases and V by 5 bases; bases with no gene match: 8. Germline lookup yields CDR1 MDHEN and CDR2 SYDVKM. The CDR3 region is CASSQTGIGSPLHF. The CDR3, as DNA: TGTGCCAGCAGTCAGACAGGGATTGGATCACCCCTCCACTTT. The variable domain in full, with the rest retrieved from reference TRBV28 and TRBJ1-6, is DVKVTQSSRYLVKRTGEKVFLECVQDMDHENMFWYRQDPGLGLRLIYFSYDVKMKEKGDIPEGYSVSREKKERFSLILESASTNQTSMYLCASSQTGIGSPLHFGNGTRLTVT.

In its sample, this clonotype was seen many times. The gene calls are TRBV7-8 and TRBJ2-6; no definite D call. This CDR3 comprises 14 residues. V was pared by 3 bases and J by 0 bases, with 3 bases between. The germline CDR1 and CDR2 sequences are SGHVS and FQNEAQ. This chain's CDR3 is CASSFYSGANVLTF. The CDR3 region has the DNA TGTGCCAGCAGCTTTTACTCTGGGGCCAACGTCCTGACTTTC.

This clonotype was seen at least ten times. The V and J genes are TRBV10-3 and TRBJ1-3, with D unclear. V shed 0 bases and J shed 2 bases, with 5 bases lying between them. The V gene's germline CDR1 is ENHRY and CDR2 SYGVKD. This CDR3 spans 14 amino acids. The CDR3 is CAISESNPGNTIYF. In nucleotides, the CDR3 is TGTGCCATCAGTGAGTCGAACCCTGGAAACACCATATATTTT.

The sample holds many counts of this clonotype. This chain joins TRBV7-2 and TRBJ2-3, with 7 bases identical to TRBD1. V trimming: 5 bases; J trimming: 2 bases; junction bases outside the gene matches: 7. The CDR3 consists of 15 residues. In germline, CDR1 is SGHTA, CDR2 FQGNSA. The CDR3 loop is CASSVTGLVTDTQYF. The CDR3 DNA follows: TGTGCCAGCAGCGTGACAGGGCTCGTCACAGATACGCAGTATTTT. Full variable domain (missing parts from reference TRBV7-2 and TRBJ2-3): GAGVSQSPSNKVTEKGKDVELRCDPISGHTALYWYRQSLGQGLEFLIYFQGNSAPDKSGLPSDRFSAERTGGSVSTLTIQRTQQEDSAVYLCASSVTGLVTDTQYFGPGTRLTVL.

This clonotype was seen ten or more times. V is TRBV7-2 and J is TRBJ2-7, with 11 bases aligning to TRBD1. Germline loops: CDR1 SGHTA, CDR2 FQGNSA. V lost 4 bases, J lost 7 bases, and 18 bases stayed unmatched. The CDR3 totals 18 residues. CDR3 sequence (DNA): TGTGCCAGCAGCTCTCCGAAAGAAGGGACAGGGGGGTGGTGGGAGCAGTACTTC. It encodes CASSSPKEGTGGWWEQYF.

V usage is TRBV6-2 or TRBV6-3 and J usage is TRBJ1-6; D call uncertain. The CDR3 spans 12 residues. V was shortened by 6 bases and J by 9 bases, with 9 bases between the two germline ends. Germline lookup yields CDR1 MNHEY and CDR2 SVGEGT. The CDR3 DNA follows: TGTGCCAGCAGGTACGCGTTTTCACCCCTCCACTTT. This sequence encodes CASRYAFSPLHF.